This T cell receptor (beta chain) was identified in a study of identical twins. TCRdb processed the 5' RACE reads anew with MiXCR; each CDR3 protein has one entry. The sample carries fewer than 550,000 distinct CDR3 sequences, 13% to 15% recorded once. All donors comprised healthy Caucasians. Study findings and constraints: Models predicted less out-of-frame TCR alpha sharing in monozygotic twins than was found.

The germline V gene has CDR1 SGHRS and CDR2 YFSETQ. This CDR3 has 13 residues. V was clipped by 2 bases and J by 6 bases, with 11 bases between them. The table lists this clonotype with a few counts. Its target is not known. These data also featured in a second study, about yellow fever vaccine responses in identical twins.

The gene calls are TRBV5-1 and TRBJ1-2; tentative D call: TRBD1 (5 bases). This TCR was sampled from a woman under 30 in good health. The material sequenced was CD4+ T cells sorted from blood. The CDR3 sequence is CASSFSTANGYTF. The CDR3 DNA follows: TGCGCCAGCAGCTTCTCGACAGCAAATGGCTACACCTTC.